Listed below are T cell receptor beta chains from one sample, sequenced in a study of radiation and T cells in renal cell carcinoma. Assay: immunoSEQ multiplex PCR; the TCRdb copy retains only in-frame clones and omits some. Of roughly 60,000 clones in the sample, just over 75% were seen once. The sequenced sample was blood, obtained from a patient whose treatment included radiotherapy and nephrectomy. These receptors were taken from a man in his 60s with renal cell carcinoma. Each CDR3 is given with its conserved first and last residue. The D gene is left open where the match is weak. A row's size may be missing; if present it is once, few, many or a size class.

TRBD1 TRBJ2-5 NA TRBV5-1 CASSLAVDATGQETQYF TGCGCCAGCAGCTTGGCCGTCGACGCGACAGGGCAAGAGACCCAGTACTTC
NA TRBJ1-4 NA TRBV27 CASSRQTGREKLFF TGTGCCAGCAGTCGCCAAACAGGAAGGGAAAAACTGTTTTTT
TRBD1 TRBJ2-5 NA TRBV5-1 CASSQWDRGLETQYF TGCGCCAGCAGCCAATGGGACAGGGGGCTGGAGACCCAGTACTTC
TRBD1 TRBJ1-3 NA TRBV15 CATSRDKRQGGNTIYF TGTGCCACCAGCAGAGACAAAAGACAGGGAGGAAACACCATATATTTT
NA TRBJ1-3 NA TRBV27 CASSLIGGGNTIYF TGTGCCAGCAGTTTAATAGGGGGTGGAAACACCATATATTTT
TRBD1 TRBJ1-4 NA TRBV19 CASSDDRGPTNEKLFF TGTGCCAGTAGTGACGACAGGGGGCCGACTAATGAAAAACTGTTTTTT
TRBD2 TRBJ2-2 few TRBV7-9 CASSFSRGSGTGELFF TGTGCCAGCAGCTTCTCCCGCGGGAGCGGGACCGGGGAGCTGTTTTTT
NA TRBJ1-5 NA TRBV6-1 CASSEMVGGEQPQHF TGTGCCAGCAGTGAAATGGTCGGGGGGGAACAGCCCCAGCATTTT
TRBD1 TRBJ2-5 NA TRBV9 CASSRVTGRQETQYF TGTGCCAGCAGCCGCGTGACAGGGCGACAAGAGACCCAGTACTTC
NA TRBJ2-7 NA TRBV6-6 CASKQGNNYEQYF TGTGCCAGCAAACAGGGAAATAACTACGAGCAGTACTTC
NA TRBJ1-6 few TRBV2 CAITRGHNSPLHF TGTGCCATCACCAGGGGCCATAATTCACCCCTCCACTTT
NA TRBJ2-5 NA TRBV6-1 CASSEAGVGLLQETQYF TGTGCCAGCAGTGAAGCGGGGGTAGGGCTCCTCCAAGAGACCCAGTACTTC
NA TRBJ2-3 NA TRBV11-3 CASSTRQSQIVTQYF TGTGCCAGCAGCACCCGACAGTCACAGATTGTTACGCAGTATTTT
NA TRBJ1-6 NA TRBV7-2 CASTFGGTLHF TGTGCCAGCACCTTCGGTGGGACCCTCCACTTT
NA TRBJ2-5 NA TRBV14 CASSNTIGGETQYF TGTGCCAGCAGCAATACAATAGGCGGAGAGACCCAGTACTTC
NA TRBJ1-1 once TRBV5-1 CASSFNTPNTEAFF TGCGCCAGCAGCTTCAACACACCGAACACTGAAGCTTTCTTT
NA TRBJ1-1 once TRBV9 CASSVSGQNTEAFF TGTGCCAGCAGCGTTTCAGGACAGAACACTGAAGCTTTCTTT
TRBD1 TRBJ2-3 NA TRBV6-5 CASSYSSQGWADTQYF TGTGCCAGCAGTTACTCATCACAGGGGTGGGCAGATACGCAGTATTTT
TRBD1 TRBJ2-7 NA TRBV6-5 CASSYASGGPYEQYF TGTGCCAGCAGTTACGCTTCAGGGGGTCCCTACGAGCAGTACTTC
NA TRBJ1-1 NA TRBV4-2 CASSQALGLFMNTEAFF TGTGCCAGCAGCCAAGCCCTGGGACTGTTCATGAACACTGAAGCTTTCTTT
TRBD1 TRBJ1-5 NA TRBV18 CASSPAGTARGQPQHF TGTGCCAGCTCACCCGCCGGGACAGCGAGGGGTCAGCCCCAGCATTTT
NA TRBJ1-6 once TRBV9 CASSSDGGSYNSPLHF TGTGCCAGCAGCTCCGACGGGGGCTCCTATAATTCACCCCTCCACTTT
NA TRBJ1-2 NA TRBV30 CAWSTPYGYTF TGTGCCTGGAGTACACCTTATGGCTACACCTTC
NA TRBJ2-2 NA TRBV10-3 CAISGQNTGELFF TGTGCCATCAGTGGGCAGAACACCGGGGAGCTGTTTTTT
NA TRBJ1-2 NA TRBV5-6 CASSLVGAGGNGYTF TGTGCCAGCAGCTTGGTGGGGGCAGGAGGGAATGGCTACACCTTC
NA TRBJ1-6 NA TRBV4-3 CASSHGTYNSPLHF TGCGCCAGCAGCCACGGTACCTATAATTCACCCCTCCACTTT
TRBD1 TRBJ1-1 NA TRBV19 CASSVQGDTEAFF TGTGCCAGTAGTGTTCAGGGGGATACTGAAGCTTTCTTT
TRBD1 TRBJ2-7 NA TRBV30 CAWGWTGSYEQYF TGTGCCTGGGGGTGGACAGGGTCCTACGAGCAGTACTTC
NA TRBJ1-1 NA TRBV7-2 CASSLNRNTEAFF TGTGCCAGCAGCTTAAACCGGAACACTGAAGCTTTCTTT
TRBD1 TRBJ2-2 NA TRBV7-9 CASGQGAVGTGELFF TGTGCCAGCGGACAGGGGGCAGTTGGGACCGGGGAGCTGTTTTTT
NA TRBJ1-3 NA TRBV19 CASSLQGSGNTIYF TGTGCCAGTAGTCTCCAGGGGTCTGGAAACACCATATATTTT
TRBD2 TRBJ2-3 NA TRBV28 CASSFLAGTDTQYF TGTGCCAGCAGTTTCCTAGCGGGCACAGATACGCAGTATTTT
TRBD1 TRBJ1-1 NA TRBV5-6 CASSFFPGTVAFF TGTGCCAGCAGCTTTTTCCCCGGGACAGTGGCTTTCTTT
NA TRBJ2-7 NA TRBV4-1 CASSQDERTSGEQYF TGCGCCAGCAGCCAAGATGAACGGACCTCCGGGGAGCAGTACTTC
TRBD2 TRBJ2-1 few TRBV11-2 CASSGKGRGAYNEQFF TGTGCCAGCAGCGGGAAAGGGCGGGGGGCCTACAATGAGCAGTTCTTC
NA TRBJ1-1 NA TRBV6-1 CASSESSSEAFF TGTGCCAGCAGTGAATCGTCTTCTGAAGCTTTCTTT
NA TRBJ1-1 few TRBV19 CASSIPGQNTEAFF TGTGCCAGTAGTATCCCGGGACAGAACACTGAAGCTTTCTTT
TRBD1 TRBJ1-1 NA TRBV12-5 CASGLQGAGTEAFF TGTGCTAGTGGTTTGCAGGGGGCTGGTACTGAAGCTTTCTTT
NA TRBJ1-1 NA TRBV9 CASSTTVDTEAFF TGTGCCAGCAGCACTACCGTGGACACTGAAGCTTTCTTT
TRBD2 TRBJ2-1 NA TRBV27 CASSFPPGGLVRNEQFF TGTGCCAGCAGTTTTCCCCCGGGAGGGCTGGTGCGCAATGAGCAGTTCTTC